This TCR beta chain is from a study of blood T cell repertoires in COVID-19. Using immunoSEQ multiplex PCR, the repertoire was profiled, and TCRdb retains in-frame clones only, with some absent. Of roughly 98,000 clones listed, 85% to 95% were seen once; the top ten hold roughly 6.4%. The CDR3 covers 19 residues. J was trimmed by 5 bases and V by 1 base; bases with no gene match: 12. Germline assignment: CDR1 KGHDR and CDR2 SFDVKD. The material sequenced was peripheral blood. The chain carries TRBV24-1 and TRBJ2-1; 11 bases map to TRBD2. This receptor was identified in a woman aged 55-70 years with active COVID-19. CDR3 residues: CATSDFFTGGTSGHNEQFF. The CDR3 DNA reads TGTGCCACCAGTGATTTTTTTACGGGGGGGACTAGCGGCCACAATGAGCAGTTCTTC.